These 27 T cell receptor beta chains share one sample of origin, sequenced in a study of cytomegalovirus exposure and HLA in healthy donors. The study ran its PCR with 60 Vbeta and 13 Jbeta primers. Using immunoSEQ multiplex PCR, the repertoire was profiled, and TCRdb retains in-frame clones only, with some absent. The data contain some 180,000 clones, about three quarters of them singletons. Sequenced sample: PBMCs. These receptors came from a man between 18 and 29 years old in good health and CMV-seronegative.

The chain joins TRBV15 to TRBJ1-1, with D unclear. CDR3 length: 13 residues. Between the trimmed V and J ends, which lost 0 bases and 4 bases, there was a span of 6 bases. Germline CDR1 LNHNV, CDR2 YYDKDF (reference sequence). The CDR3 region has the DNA TGTGCCACCAGCAGAGATCGGGGCACTGAAGCTTTCTTT. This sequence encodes CATSRDRGTEAFF.

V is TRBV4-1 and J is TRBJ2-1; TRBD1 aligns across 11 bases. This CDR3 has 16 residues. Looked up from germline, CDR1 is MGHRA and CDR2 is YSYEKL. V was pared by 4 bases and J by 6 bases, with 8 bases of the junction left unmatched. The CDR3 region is CASSRGPGTGGNEQFF. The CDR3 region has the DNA TGCGCCAGCAGCCGTGGTCCGGGGACAGGGGGCAATGAGCAGTTCTTC.

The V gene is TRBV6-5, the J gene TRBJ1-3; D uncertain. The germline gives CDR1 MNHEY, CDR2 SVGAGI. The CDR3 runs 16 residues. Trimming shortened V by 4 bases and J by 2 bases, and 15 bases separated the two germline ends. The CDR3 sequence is CASSSGPRRAGNTIYF. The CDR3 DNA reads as TGTGCCAGCAGTTCAGGACCCAGGAGGGCTGGAAACACCATATATTTT.

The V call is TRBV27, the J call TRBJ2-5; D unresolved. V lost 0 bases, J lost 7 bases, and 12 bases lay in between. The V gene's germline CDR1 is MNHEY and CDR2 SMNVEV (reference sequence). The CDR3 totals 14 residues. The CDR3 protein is CASSLSPSIGTQYF. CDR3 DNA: TGTGCCAGCAGTTTATCCCCCTCGATCGGGACCCAGTACTTC.

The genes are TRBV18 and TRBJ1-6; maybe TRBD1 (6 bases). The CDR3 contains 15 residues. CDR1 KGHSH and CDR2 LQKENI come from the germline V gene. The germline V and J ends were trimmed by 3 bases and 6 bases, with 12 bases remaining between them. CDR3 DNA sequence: TGTGCCAGCTCACCGCAGGTACAGGGTAATTCACCCCTCCACTTT. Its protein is CASSPQVQGNSPLHF.

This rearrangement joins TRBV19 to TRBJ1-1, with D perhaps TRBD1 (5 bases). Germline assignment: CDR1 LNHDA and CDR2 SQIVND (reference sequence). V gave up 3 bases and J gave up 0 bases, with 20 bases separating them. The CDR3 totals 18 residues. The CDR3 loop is CASSIRRVRLGVNTEAFF. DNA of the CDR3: TGTGCCAGTAGTATCCGCAGGGTGAGGTTAGGAGTGAACACTGAAGCTTTCTTT.

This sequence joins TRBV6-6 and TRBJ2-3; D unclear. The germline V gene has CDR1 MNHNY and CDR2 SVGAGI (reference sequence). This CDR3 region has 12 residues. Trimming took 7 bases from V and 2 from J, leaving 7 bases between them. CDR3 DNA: TGTGCCAGCACGGGTTACACAGATACGCAGTATTTT. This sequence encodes CASTGYTDTQYF.

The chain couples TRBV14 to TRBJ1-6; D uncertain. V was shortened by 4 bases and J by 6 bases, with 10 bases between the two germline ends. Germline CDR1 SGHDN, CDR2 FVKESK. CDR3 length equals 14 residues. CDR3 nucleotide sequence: TGTGCCAGCAGCCTATTAGTCCTTAATTCACCCCTCCACTTT. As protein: CASSLLVLNSPLHF.

CDR3 sequence reads: CASSLAFSGGANNEQFF. Here the CDR3 DNA reads TGCGCCAGCAGCTTGGCTTTTAGCGGGGGGGCTAACAATGAGCAGTTCTTC. The chain recombines TRBV5-1 with TRBJ2-1; TRBD2 matches 11 bases. The CDR3 spans 17 residues. In germline, CDR1 is SGHRS, CDR2 YFSETQ. Trimming cost V 0 bases and J 5 bases; bases outside gene matches: 7.

The CDR3 DNA follows: TGTGCCAGCAGCATACCGGGACTAGCCAGCGATGAGCAGTTCTTC. It codes for CASSIPGLASDEQFF. The V call is TRBV7-2, the J call TRBJ2-1; 9 nucleotides line up with TRBD2. The V gene end was trimmed by 5 bases and the J gene end by 8 bases; junction bases not matched to a gene: 10. Germline CDR1 is SGHTA and CDR2 is FQGNSA. This CDR3 is built from 15 residues.

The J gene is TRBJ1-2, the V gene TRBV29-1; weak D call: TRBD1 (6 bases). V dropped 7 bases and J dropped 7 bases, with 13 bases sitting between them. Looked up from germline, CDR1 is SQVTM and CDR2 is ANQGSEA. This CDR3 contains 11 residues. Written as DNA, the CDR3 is TGCAGCGCCACCGGACAGCCTGGCTACACCTTC. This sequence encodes CSATGQPGYTF.

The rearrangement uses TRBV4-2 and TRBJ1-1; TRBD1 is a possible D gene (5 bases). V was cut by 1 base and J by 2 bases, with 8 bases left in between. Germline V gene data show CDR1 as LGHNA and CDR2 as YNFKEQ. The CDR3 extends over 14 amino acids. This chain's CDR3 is CASSQGTTNTEAFF. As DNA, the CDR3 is TGTGCCAGCAGCCAAGGGACAACTAACACTGAAGCTTTCTTT.

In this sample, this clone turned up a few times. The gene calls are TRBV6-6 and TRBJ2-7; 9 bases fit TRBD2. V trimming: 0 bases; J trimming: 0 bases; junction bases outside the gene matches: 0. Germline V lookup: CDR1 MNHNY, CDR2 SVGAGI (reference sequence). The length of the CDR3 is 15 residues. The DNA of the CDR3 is TGTGCCAGCAGTTACTCTAGCGGGAGCTCCTACGAGCAGTACTTC. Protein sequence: CASSYSSGSSYEQYF.

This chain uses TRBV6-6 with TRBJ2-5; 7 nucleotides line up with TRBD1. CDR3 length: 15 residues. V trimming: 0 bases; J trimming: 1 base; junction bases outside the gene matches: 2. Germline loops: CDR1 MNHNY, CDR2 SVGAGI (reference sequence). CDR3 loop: CASSYSAGGQETQYF. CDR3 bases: TGTGCCAGCAGTTACTCTGCAGGGGGCCAAGAGACCCAGTACTTC.

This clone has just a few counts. The CDR3 protein is CASSSSVASNEQFF. CDR3 bases: TGTGCCAGCAGCTCCAGCGTCGCGAGCAATGAGCAGTTCTTC. This chain uses TRBV7-9 with TRBJ2-1; D remains ambiguous. Looked up from germline, CDR1 is SEHNR and CDR2 is FQNEAQ (reference sequence). The CDR3 has 14 residues. V shed 4 bases and J shed 6 bases, with 13 bases lying between them.

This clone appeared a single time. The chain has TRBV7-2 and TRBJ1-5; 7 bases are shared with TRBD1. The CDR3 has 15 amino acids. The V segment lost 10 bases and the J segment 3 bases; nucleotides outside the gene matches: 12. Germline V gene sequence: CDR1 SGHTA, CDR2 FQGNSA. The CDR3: CATKQGTGVNQPQHF. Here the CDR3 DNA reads TGTGCCACCAAGCAAGGTACAGGGGTCAATCAGCCCCAGCATTTT.

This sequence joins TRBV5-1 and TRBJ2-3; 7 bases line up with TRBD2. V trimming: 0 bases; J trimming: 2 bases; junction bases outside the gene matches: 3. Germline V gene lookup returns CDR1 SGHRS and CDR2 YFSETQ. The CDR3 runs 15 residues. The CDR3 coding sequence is TGCGCCAGCAGCTTGGGCGGGGGAGACACAGATACGCAGTATTTT. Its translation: CASSLGGGDTDTQYF.

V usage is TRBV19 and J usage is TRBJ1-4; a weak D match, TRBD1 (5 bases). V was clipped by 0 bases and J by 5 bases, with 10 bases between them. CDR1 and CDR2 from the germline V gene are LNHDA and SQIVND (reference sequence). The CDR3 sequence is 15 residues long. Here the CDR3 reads CASSIEQGLNEKLFF. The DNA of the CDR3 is TGTGCCAGTAGTATAGAGCAGGGCCTCAATGAAAAACTGTTTTTT.

For the CDR3, the DNA is TGTGCCAGCAGTCAAGAGCGGGAGTCCACCGGGGAGCTGTTTTTT. Its protein is CASSQERESTGELFF. V and J are TRBV21-1 and TRBJ2-2; the table's D call TRBD2 went unverified against the DNA. TRBV21-1 is described as a pseudogene. The CDR3 runs to 15 residues.

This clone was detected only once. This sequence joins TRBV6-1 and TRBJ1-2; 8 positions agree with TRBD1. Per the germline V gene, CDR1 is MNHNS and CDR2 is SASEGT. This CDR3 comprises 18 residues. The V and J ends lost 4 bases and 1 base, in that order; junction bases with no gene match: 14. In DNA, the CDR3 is TGTGCCAGCAGTGGGTCCCCGGGACAGGACACACATAACTATGGCTACACCTTC. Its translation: CASSGSPGQDTHNYGYTF.

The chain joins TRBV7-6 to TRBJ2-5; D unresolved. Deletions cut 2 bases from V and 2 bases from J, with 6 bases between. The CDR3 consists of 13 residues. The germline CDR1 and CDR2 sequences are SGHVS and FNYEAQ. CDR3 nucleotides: TGTGCCAGCAGCTTAATGCTACAAGAGACCCAGTACTTC. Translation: CASSLMLQETQYF.

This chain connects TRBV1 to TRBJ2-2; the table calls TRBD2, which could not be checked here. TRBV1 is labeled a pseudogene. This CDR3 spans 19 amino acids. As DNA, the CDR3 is TGCACCAGCAGCCAAGTAGGACTAGCGGGGGGGCGTAACACCGGGGAGCTGTTTTTT. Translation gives CTSSQVGLAGGRNTGELFF.

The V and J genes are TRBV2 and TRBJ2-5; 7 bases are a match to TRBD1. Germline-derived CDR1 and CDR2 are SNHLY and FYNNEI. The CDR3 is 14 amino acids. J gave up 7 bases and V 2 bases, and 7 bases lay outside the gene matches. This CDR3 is CASSEQGVEGTQYF. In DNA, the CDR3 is TGTGCCAGCAGTGAACAGGGGGTCGAGGGGACCCAGTACTTC.

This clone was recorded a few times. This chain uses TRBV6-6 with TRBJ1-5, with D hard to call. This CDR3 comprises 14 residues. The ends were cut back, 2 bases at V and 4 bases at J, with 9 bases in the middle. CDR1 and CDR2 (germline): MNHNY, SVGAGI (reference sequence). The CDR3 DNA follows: TGTGCCAGCAGTTACCACGGGGATAATCAGCCCCAGCATTTT. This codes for CASSYHGDNQPQHF.

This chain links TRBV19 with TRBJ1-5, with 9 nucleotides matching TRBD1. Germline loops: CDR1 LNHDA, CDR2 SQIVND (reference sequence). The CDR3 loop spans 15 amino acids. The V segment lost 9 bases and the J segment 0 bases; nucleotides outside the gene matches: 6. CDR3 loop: CASRDRVYSNQPQHF. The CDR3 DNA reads TGTGCCAGCCGGGACAGGGTTTATAGCAATCAGCCCCAGCATTTT.

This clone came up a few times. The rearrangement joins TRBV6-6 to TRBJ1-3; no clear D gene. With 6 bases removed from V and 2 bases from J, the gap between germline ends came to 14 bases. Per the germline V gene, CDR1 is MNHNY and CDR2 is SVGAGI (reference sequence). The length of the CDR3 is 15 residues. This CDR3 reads CASRNNDSPGNTIYF. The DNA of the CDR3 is TGTGCCAGCAGGAACAACGATTCACCTGGAAACACCATATATTTT.

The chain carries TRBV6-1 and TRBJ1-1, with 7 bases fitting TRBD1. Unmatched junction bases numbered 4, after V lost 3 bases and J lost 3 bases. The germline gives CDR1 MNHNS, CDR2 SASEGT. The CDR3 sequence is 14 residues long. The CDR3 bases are TGTGCCAGCAGTGATAAGGGGGCTCACACTGAAGCTTTCTTT. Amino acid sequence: CASSDKGAHTEAFF.